This entry lists 17 T cell receptor beta chains sequenced from one sample in a study of CD8 T cells in ankylosing spondylitis. TCRdb re-derived calls from the 5' RACE reads in MiXCR, one entry per CDR3 protein. The table lists 800,000 to 900,000 distinct CDR3 sequences, 10% to 15% of them singletons, with 0.51% in the top ten. These receptors have no known antigen. Findings and caveats of the study: A TCR beta motif made of fewer than 10 highly homologous variants seemed typical of ankylosing spondylitis blood.

Input material: blood, either unsorted or a sorted T cell fraction (not recorded which). These receptors all come from a male donor with ankylosing spondylitis.

V gene TRBV24-1 combines with J gene TRBJ2-1; D uncertain. Trimming took off 2 bases at V and 3 bases at J, with 10 bases between the two ends. The CDR3 runs 15 residues. The V gene's germline CDR1 is KGHDR and CDR2 SFDVKD. The CDR3 is CATSDSGRLYNEQFF. The CDR3 nucleotides are TGTGCCACCAGTGATTCGGGCAGACTCTACAATGAGCAGTTCTTC.

At least ten counts were recorded for this clonotype. The chain combines TRBV7-2 with TRBJ1-5; D is possibly TRBD1 (5 bases). V lost 0 bases to trimming and J lost 6 bases, with 12 bases between them. This CDR3 is 15 amino acids long. Germline-derived CDR1 and CDR2 are SGHTA and FQGNSA. The CDR3 DNA sequence: TGTGCCAGCAGCTTAGCGGGGCAGAAGTCTCAGCCCCAGCATTTT. This translates into CASSLAGQKSQPQHF.

The table lists this clonotype with a few counts. V and J are TRBV5-1 and TRBJ1-2, with 8 bases matching TRBD1. The CDR3 has 12 amino acids. Germline V gene data show CDR1 as SGHRS and CDR2 as YFSETQ. The trim removed 3 bases at V and 7 bases at J, leaving 2 bases unmatched. The CDR3 DNA reads TGCGCCAGCAGCTCGGACAGGGTTGGCTACACCTTC. As protein: CASSSDRVGYTF.

This clonotype was picked up many times. The rearrangement links TRBV4-3 to TRBJ2-1; D gene uncertain. Germline V gene data show CDR1 as LGHNA and CDR2 as YSLEER. The V and J ends lost 1 base and 12 bases respectively, with 13 bases between them. The CDR3 length is 13 residues. The CDR3 sequence is CASSQVVGDRQFF. CDR3 nucleotide sequence: TGCGCCAGCAGCCAAGTAGTAGGAGATAGGCAGTTCTTC.

This clonotype was observed many times. V and J are TRBV5-1 and TRBJ1-1; D gene ambiguous. Germline V gene lookup returns CDR1 SGHRS and CDR2 YFSETQ. The CDR3 length is 13 residues. V lost 0 bases, J lost 10 bases, and 13 bases lay in between. DNA of the CDR3: TGCGCCAGCAGCTTGGATGCGGGTGGTGTAGCTTTCTTT. This gives the protein CASSLDAGGVAFF.

This clonotype was counted between two and nine times. The genes are TRBV7-2 and TRBJ2-3; TRBD2 matches at 7 bases. V lost 3 bases, J lost 2 bases, and 5 bases stayed unmatched. The CDR3 is 15 residues long. CDR1 is SGHTA, CDR2 FQGNSA, per germline. The chain's CDR3 is CASSFMGLTTDTQYF. DNA for the CDR3: TGTGCCAGCAGCTTTATGGGACTAACCACAGATACGCAGTATTTT.

This clonotype was found a few times. The rearrangement links TRBV10-3 to TRBJ1-6, with TRBD1 matching 9 bases. The CDR3 is 14 amino acids. Trimming cost V 6 bases and J 10 bases; bases outside gene matches: 7. Germline CDR1 ENHRY, CDR2 SYGVKD. CDR3 in amino acids: CAIRPGQGSSPLHF. The CDR3 region has the DNA TGTGCCATCAGGCCGGGACAGGGCAGCTCACCCCTCCACTTT.

About this clonotype: Sequence at one end of the junction differs from germline and may be a read error. This chain's CDR3 is CCARDPGRRSDNEQFF. The CDR3, as DNA: TGCTGTGCTAGAGATCCCGGACGCCGGTCAGACAATGAGCAGTTCTTC. The genes are TRBV20-1 and TRBJ2-1, with no clear D. In germline, CDR1 is DFQATT, CDR2 SNEGSKA (reference sequence). The CDR3 totals 16 residues.

The chain recombines TRBV5-6 with TRBJ2-7; 10 positions match TRBD2. Germline CDR1 and CDR2: SGHDT and YYEEEE. The V and J ends lost 3 bases and 2 bases, in that order; junction bases with no gene match: 5. This CDR3 comprises 15 residues. CDR3 nucleotides: TGTGCCAGCAGCTCCAAGCGGGGGGGTACCTACGAGCAGTACTTC. Translation gives CASSSKRGGTYEQYF.

This CDR3 is CASKEPTEAFF. The CDR3 region has the DNA TGTGCCAGCAAGGAGCCCACTGAAGCTTTCTTT. The chain employs TRBV2 and TRBJ1-1; D is unresolved. Trimming left V 7 bases short and J 4 bases short, with 7 bases between. The CDR3 extends over 11 amino acids. CDR1 SNHLY and CDR2 FYNNEI come from the germline V gene. Full variable domain (remainder filled in from reference TRBV2 and TRBJ1-1): EPEVTQTPSHQVTQMGQEVILRCVPISNHLYFYWYRQILGQKVEFLVSFYNNEISEKSEIFDDQFSVERPDGSNFTLKIRSTKLEDSAMYFCASKEPTEAFFGQGTRLTVV.

This clonotype was seen a handful of times. The rearrangement links TRBV7-2 to TRBJ2-1, with no clear D. Deletions cut 4 bases from V and 2 bases from J, with 12 bases between. The CDR3 totals 15 residues. Germline V lookup: CDR1 SGHTA, CDR2 FQGNSA. The CDR3 region is CASSSPPAAYNEQFF. CDR3 in DNA: TGTGCCAGCAGCTCTCCGCCTGCCGCCTACAATGAGCAGTTCTTC.

The J gene is TRBJ2-7, the V gene TRBV6-6; 7 bases line up with TRBD2. V was clipped by 7 bases and J by 12 bases; unmatched bases: 12. This CDR3 is built from 12 residues. Germline CDR1 and CDR2: MNHNY and SVGAGI (reference sequence). The DNA of the CDR3 is TGTGCCAGCACCGAGGGAGGGACTAACCTGTACTTC. It translates to CASTEGGTNLYF.

V is TRBV4-3 and J is TRBJ1-1; no clear D gene. Germline CDR1 is LGHNA and CDR2 is YSLEER. The CDR3 spans 14 residues. V gave up 2 bases and J gave up 7 bases, with 14 bases separating them. In DNA form, the CDR3 reads TGCGCCAGCAGCCAACAAACGTCGGTCGGTGAAGCTTTCTTT. This gives the protein CASSQQTSVGEAFF.

This clonotype was recorded a few times. The gene calls are TRBV6-1 and TRBJ1-1, with no clear D. The CDR3 extends over 13 amino acids. Per the germline V gene, CDR1 is MNHNS and CDR2 is SASEGT. Trimming cost V 8 bases and J 1 base, with 11 bases left between them. CDR3 loop: CASGRKRNTEAFF. The CDR3 region has the DNA TGTGCCAGCGGTAGGAAGCGGAACACTGAAGCTTTCTTT.

This clonotype was counted a few times. The chain has TRBV15 and TRBJ1-2; D might be TRBD1 (5 bases). The CDR3 contains 12 residues. Trimming took off 0 bases at V and 8 bases at J, with 7 bases between the two ends. CDR1 and CDR2 from the germline V gene are LNHNV and YYDKDF (reference sequence). The CDR3 nucleotides are TGTGCCACCAGCAGAGACGGGGGGGGCTACACCTTC. Its translation is CATSRDGGGYTF.

Only a few counts were recorded for this clonotype. This chain uses TRBV15 with TRBJ2-1, with 7 nucleotides matching TRBD1. Germline V gene data show CDR1 as LNHNV and CDR2 as YYDKDF (reference sequence). The CDR3 covers 13 residues. This CDR3 reads CAFSGGSYNEQFF. CDR3 DNA sequence: TGTGCATTTTCAGGGGGCTCCTACAATGAGCAGTTCTTC.

This clonotype was counted only a few times. The V gene is TRBV30, the J gene TRBJ1-4, with 8 positions matching TRBD1. This CDR3 contains 15 residues. Germline V lookup: CDR1 GTSNPN, CDR2 SVGIG (reference sequence). V was clipped by 5 bases and J by 8 bases; unmatched bases: 13. In DNA, the CDR3 is TGTGCCTGGGGACGGACAGGGAAAGAAGGGGAAAAACTGTTTTTT. The encoded protein is CAWGRTGKEGEKLFF.